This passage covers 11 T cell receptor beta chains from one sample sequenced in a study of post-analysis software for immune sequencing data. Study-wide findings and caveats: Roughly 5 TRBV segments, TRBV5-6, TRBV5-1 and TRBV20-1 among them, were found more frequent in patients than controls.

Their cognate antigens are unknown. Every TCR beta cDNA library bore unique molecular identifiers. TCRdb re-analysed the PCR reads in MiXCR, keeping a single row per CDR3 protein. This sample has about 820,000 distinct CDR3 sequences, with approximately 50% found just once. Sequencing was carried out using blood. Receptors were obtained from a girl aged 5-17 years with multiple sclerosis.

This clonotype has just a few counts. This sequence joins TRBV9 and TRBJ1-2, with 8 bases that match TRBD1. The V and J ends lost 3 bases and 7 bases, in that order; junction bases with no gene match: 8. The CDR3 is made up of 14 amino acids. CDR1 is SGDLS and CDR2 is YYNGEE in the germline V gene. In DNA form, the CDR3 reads TGTGCCAGCAGCGGAATGACAGGGGCACTTGGCTACACCTTC. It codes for CASSGMTGALGYTF.

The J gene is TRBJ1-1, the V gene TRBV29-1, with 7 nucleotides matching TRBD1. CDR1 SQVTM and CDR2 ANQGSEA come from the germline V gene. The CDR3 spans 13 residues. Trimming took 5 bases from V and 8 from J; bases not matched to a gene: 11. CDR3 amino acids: CSVRHAGGLEAFF. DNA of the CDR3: TGCAGCGTTCGGCACGCAGGGGGATTGGAAGCTTTCTTT.

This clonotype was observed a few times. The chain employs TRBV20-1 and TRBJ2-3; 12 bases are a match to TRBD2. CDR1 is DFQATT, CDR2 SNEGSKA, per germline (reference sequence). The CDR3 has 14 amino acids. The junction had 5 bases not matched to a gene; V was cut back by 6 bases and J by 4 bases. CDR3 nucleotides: TGCAGTGCCTGGACTAGCGGGATGGCAGATACGCAGTATTTT. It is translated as CSAWTSGMADTQYF.

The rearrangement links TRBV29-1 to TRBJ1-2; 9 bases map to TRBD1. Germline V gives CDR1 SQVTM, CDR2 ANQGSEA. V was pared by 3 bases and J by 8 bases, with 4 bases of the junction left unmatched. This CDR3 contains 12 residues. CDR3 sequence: CSVEGQGGGYTF. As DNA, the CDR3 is TGCAGCGTTGAGGGACAGGGTGGGGGCTACACCTTC.

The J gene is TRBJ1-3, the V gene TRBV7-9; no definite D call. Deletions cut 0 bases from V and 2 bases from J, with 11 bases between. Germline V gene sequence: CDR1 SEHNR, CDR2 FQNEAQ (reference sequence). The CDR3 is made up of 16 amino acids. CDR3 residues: CASSLAETSTGNTIYF. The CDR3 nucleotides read TGTGCCAGCAGCTTAGCTGAGACATCTACTGGAAACACCATATATTTT.

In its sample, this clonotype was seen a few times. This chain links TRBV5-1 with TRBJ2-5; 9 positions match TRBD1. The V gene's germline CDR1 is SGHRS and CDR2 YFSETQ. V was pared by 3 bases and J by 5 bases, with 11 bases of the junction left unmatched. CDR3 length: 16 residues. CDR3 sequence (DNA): TGCGCCAGCAGCTGGACTCAACAGGGGGCCGGGGAGACCCAGTACTTC. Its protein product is CASSWTQQGAGETQYF. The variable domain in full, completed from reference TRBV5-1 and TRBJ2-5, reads KAGVTQTPRYLIKTRGQQVTLSCSPISGHRSVSWYQQTPGQGLQFLFEYFSETQRNKGNFPGRFSGRQFSNSRSEMNVSTLELGDSALYLCASSWTQQGAGETQYFGPGTRLLVL.

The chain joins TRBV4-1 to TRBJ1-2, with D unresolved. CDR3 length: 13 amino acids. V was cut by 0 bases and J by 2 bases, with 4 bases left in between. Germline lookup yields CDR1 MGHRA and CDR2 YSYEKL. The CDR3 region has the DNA TGCGCCAGCAGCCAAGAACAGAACTATGGCTACACCTTC. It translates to CASSQEQNYGYTF.

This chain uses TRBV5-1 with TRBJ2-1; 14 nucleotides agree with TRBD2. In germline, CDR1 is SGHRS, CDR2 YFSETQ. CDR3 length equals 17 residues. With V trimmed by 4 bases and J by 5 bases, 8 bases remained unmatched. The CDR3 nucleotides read TGCGCCAGCAGCGCTAGGACTAGCGGGAGGTGGAACAATGAGCAGTTCTTC. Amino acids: CASSARTSGRWNNEQFF.

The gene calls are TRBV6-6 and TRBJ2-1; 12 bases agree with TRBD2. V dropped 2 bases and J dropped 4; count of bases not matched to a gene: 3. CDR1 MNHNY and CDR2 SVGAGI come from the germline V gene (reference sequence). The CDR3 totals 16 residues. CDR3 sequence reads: CASSYDTSGGYNEQFF. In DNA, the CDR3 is TGTGCCAGCAGTTACGATACTAGCGGGGGGTACAATGAGCAGTTCTTC.

CDR3: CSAIPNQETQYF. The CDR3 DNA reads as TGCAGTGCTATACCCAACCAAGAGACCCAGTACTTC. This chain joins TRBV20-1 and TRBJ2-5; no reliable D call. The CDR3 extends over 12 amino acids. With 4 bases removed from V and 0 bases from J, the gap between germline ends came to 6 bases. The germline V gene encodes CDR1 DFQATT and CDR2 SNEGSKA (reference sequence).

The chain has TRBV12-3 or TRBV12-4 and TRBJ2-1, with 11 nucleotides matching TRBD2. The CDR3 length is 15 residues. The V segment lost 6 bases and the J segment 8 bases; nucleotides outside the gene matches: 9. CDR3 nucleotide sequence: TGTGCCAGCAGCCCCGGACTAGCGGGTCTGCATGAGCAGTTCTTC. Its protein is CASSPGLAGLHEQFF.